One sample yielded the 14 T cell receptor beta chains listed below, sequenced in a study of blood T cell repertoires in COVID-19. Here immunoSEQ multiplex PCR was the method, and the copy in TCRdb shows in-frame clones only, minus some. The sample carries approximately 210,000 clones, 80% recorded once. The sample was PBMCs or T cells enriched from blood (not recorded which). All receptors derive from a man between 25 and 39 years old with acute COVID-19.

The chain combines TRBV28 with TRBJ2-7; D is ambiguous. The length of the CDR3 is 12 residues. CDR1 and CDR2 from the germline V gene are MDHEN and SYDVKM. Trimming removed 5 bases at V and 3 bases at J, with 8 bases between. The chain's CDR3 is CASSTTNYEQYF. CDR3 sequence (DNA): TGTGCCAGCAGTACGACAAACTACGAGCAGTACTTC.

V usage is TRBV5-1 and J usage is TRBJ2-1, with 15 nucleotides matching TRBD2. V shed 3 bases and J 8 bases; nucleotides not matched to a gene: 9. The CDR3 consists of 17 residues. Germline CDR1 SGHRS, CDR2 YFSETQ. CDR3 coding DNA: TGCGCCAGCAGCTCGGGGACTAGCGGGGGGCCCCCCCATGAGCAGTTCTTC. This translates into CASSSGTSGGPPHEQFF.

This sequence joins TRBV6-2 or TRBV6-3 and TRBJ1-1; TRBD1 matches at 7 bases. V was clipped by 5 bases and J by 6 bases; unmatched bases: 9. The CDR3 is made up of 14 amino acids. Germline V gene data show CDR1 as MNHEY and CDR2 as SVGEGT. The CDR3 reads CASSKGAESSEAFF. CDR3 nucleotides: TGTGCCAGCAGTAAGGGGGCGGAGAGCTCTGAAGCTTTCTTT.

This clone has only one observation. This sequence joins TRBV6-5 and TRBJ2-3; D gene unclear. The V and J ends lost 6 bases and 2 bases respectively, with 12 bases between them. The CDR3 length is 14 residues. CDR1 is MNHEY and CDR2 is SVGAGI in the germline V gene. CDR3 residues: CASSSTQYTDTQYF. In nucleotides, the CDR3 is TGTGCCAGCAGCTCGACTCAATACACAGATACGCAGTATTTT.

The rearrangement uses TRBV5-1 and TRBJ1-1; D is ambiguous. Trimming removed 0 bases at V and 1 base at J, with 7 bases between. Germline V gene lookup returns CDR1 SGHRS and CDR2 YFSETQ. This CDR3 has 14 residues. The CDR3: CASSLDSRNTEAFF. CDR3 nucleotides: TGCGCCAGCAGCTTGGACAGCAGGAACACTGAAGCTTTCTTT.

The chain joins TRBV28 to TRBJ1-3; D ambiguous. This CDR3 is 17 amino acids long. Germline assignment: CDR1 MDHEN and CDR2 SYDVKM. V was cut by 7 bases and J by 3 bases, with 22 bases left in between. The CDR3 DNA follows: TGTGCCAGCAATTACGCGCAAGCGGCCGTGGGTGGAAACACCATATATTTT. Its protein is CASNYAQAAVGGNTIYF.

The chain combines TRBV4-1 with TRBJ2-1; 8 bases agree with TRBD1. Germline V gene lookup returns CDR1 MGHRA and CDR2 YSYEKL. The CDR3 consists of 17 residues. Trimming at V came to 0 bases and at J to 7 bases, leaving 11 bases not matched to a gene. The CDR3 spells CASSQDPTGGRVNEQFF. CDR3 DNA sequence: TGCGCCAGCAGCCAAGATCCTACAGGGGGTAGGGTAAATGAGCAGTTCTTC.

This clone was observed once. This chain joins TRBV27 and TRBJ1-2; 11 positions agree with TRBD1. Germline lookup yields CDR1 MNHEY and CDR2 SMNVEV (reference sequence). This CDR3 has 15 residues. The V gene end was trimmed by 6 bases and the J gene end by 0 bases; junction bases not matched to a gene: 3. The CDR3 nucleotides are TGTGCCAGCAGGGGGACAGGGGGTACTAACTATGGCTACACCTTC. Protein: CASRGTGGTNYGYTF.

The CDR3 loop is CASSLAREPSYEQYF. In DNA, the CDR3 is TGTGCCAGCAGCTTAGCCCGGGAACCCTCCTACGAGCAGTACTTC. The chain recombines TRBV7-3 with TRBJ2-7; TRBD2 is a possible D gene (5 bases). V was clipped by 2 bases and J by 0 bases, with 11 bases between them. This CDR3 is 15 amino acids long. In germline, CDR1 is SGHTA, CDR2 FQGTGA.

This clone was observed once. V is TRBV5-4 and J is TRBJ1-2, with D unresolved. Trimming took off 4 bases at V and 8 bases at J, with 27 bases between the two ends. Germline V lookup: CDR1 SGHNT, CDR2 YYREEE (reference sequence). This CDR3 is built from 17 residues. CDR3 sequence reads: CASSPGLGGSHSGGYTF. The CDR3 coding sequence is TGTGCCAGCAGCCCCGGCCTGGGCGGGTCCCACTCCGGGGGCTACACCTTC.

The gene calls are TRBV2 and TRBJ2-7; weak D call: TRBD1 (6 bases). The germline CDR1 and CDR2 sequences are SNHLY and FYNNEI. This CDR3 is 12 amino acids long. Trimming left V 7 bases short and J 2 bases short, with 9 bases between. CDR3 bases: TGTGCCAGCAACAGGGAGACCTACGAGCAGTACTTC. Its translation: CASNRETYEQYF.

Here the CDR3 reads CASSQPRTGGMGTDTQYF. The CDR3 region has the DNA TGTGCCAGCAGCCAACCTCGGACAGGGGGCATGGGTACAGATACGCAGTATTTT. The chain has TRBV9 and TRBJ2-3; TRBD1 matches 11 bases. In germline, CDR1 is SGDLS, CDR2 YYNGEE. This CDR3 contains 18 residues. The junction had 13 bases not matched to a gene; V was cut back by 4 bases and J by 3 bases. Using reference TRBV9 and TRBJ2-3 for the parts outside the CDR3, the full variable domain is DSGVTQTPKHLITATGQRVTLRCSPRSGDLSVYWYQQSLDQGLQFLIQYYNGEERAKGNILERFSAQQFPDLHSELNLSSLELGDSALYFCASSQPRTGGMGTDTQYFGPGTRLTVL.

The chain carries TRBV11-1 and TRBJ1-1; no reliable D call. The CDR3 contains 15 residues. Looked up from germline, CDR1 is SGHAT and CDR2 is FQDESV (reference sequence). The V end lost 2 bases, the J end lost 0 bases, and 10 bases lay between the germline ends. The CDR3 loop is CASSLNGLMNTEAFF. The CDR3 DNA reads TGTGCCAGCAGCTTAAATGGCCTCATGAACACTGAAGCTTTCTTT.

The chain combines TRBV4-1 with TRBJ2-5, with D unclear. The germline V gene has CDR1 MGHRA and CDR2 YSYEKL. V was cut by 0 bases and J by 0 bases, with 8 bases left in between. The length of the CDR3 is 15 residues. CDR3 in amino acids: CASSQESAYQETQYF. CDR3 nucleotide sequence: TGCGCCAGCAGCCAAGAATCAGCGTACCAAGAGACCCAGTACTTC.